The entry that follows covers one T cell receptor beta chain sequence. One junction end does not reproduce the germline sequence, and a read error may be involved. The sample originates from a study of blood T cells in healthy people across ages. CDR3 size: 13 residues. Germline assignment: CDR1 GTSNPN and CDR2 SVGIG (reference sequence). It was with a sample-barcoded 5' primer and a J-beta primer mix that a second PCR of roughly 6 to 12 cycles was run. MiXCR, run by TCRdb on the 5' RACE reads, gives a single entry per CDR3 protein. The sample shows under 2 million distinct CDR3 sequences, 30% to 40% of them seen only once.

The sample consisted of blood. The TCR was taken from a woman under 40 in good health. This chain joins TRBV30 and TRBJ2-7; tentative D call: TRBD1 (7 bases). CDR3 protein: CTWRGPGPYEQYF. Written as DNA, the CDR3 is TGTACCTGGAGGGGGCCAGGGCCCTACGAGCAGTACTTC.